This entry describes one T cell receptor (beta chain). Its antigen is unknown. Base quality data are lacking; no much larger clone is found one base away. The sample originates from a study of regulatory and conventional T cells in breast cancer (dated by TCRdb to the mid-2010s). The junction shows trimming of 3 bases on V and 0 bases on J, plus 14 bases between the germline ends. Taken from cysteine to phenylalanine, the CDR3 has 16 residues. CDR3 DNA is the only sequence kept; it has 48 bases, read in frame from the first base. The method behind the library was PCR. TCRdb records Illumina MiSeq as the sequencer. TCRdb cleaned the public reads at Q25 with fastp, built clones with MiXCR and kept in-frame beta chains. CDR3 protein sequences are deduplicated, and each keeps its most common genes and DNA. The sample profile shows some 9,900 distinct CDR3 sequences; just under 35% of them were found once. Under 6.5% of the sample is held by the ten biggest clonotypes.

The rearranged chain carries TRBV12-3 or TRBV12-4 and TRBJ1-1; no D gene is confidently identified. The receptor was derived from a male donor in good health. The sample consisted of conventional T cells from blood. The nucleotide sequence is given as TGTGCCAGCAGTTTTAACCGGGGAACCCTGAACACTGAAGCTTTCTTT. This translates into CASSFNRGTLNTEAFF.